These T cell receptor beta chains were read from a single sample in a study of T cell repertoires in cytomegalovirus infection. These TCRs are of unknown antigen specificity. TCRdb used MiXCR to reprocess the reads, holding one entry per CDR3 protein. The sample includes approximately 270,000 distinct CDR3 sequences, under 25% seen only once; the top ten take roughly 19%. Sequencing was performed on cultured PBMCs, taken from culture after CMV antigen stimulation. These receptors all stem from a human donor in good health (CMV status not recorded). Some clones in this sample may be carry-over from other donors' samples. Each CDR3 is given with its conserved first and last residue. A D gene is named only where the DNA matches it firmly. Not every row has a clone size; where given, it reads once, few, many or a size class.

>-|TRBV2|TRBJ1-2|-
CASSEDRINYGYTF
TGTGCCAGCAGTGAAGACAGGATTAACTATGGCTACACCTTC
>few|TRBV23-1|TRBJ2-3|-
CASSQPAQGDTQYF
TGCGCCAGCAGTCAGCCAGCTCAGGGAGATACGCAGTATTTT
>few|TRBV11-3|TRBJ1-1|-
CASSPRGGRVNTEAFF
TGTGCCAGCAGCCCTCGAGGGGGGCGGGTGAACACTGAAGCTTTCTTT
>-|TRBV12-3/TRBV12-4|TRBJ2-3|-
CASRALGTQYF
TGTGCCAGCAGAGCCCTCGGTACGCAGTATTTT
>few|TRBV12-5|TRBJ1-4|-
CASGLSSTNEKLFF
TGTGCTAGTGGTTTGTCGTCAACTAATGAAAAACTGTTTTTT
>-|TRBV2|TRBJ1-1|TRBD1
CASSNRGENTEAFF
TGTGCCAGCAGCAACAGGGGGGAGAACACTGAAGCTTTCTTT
>-|TRBV5-6|TRBJ1-1|-
CASSDQNTEAFF
TGTGCCAGCTCCGATCAAAACACTGAAGCTTTCTTT
>few|TRBV6-1|TRBJ1-3|-
CASSQPTGGGNTIYF
TGTGCCAGCAGCCAACCCACGGGGGGTGGAAACACCATATATTTT
>-|TRBV12-3/TRBV12-4|TRBJ1-1|-
CASSPKGRTEAFF
TGTGCCAGCTCGCCGAAAGGGAGAACTGAAGCTTTCTTT
>-|TRBV12-3/TRBV12-4|TRBJ2-4|TRBD1
CASSTTGAPNIQYF
TGTGCCAGCAGCACGACAGGGGCCCCAAACATTCAGTACTTC
>-|TRBV5-6|TRBJ1-5|-
CASSLAPGVGQPQHF
TGTGCCAGCAGCTTGGCCCCAGGGGTGGGTCAGCCCCAGCATTTT
>many|TRBV7-2|TRBJ1-3|-
CASSSVRVTGNTIYF
TGTGCCAGCAGCTCCGTGCGAGTGACTGGAAACACCATATATTTT
>once|TRBV27|TRBJ2-4|-
CARTPEGVALRAKNIQYF
TGTGCCAGGACCCCCGAAGGGGTGGCTCTTCGAGCCAAAAACATTCAGTACTTC
>-|TRBV6-1|TRBJ2-5|TRBD2
CASTREGARAYQETQYF
TGTGCCAGCACTAGGGAGGGTGCCAGGGCGTACCAAGAGACCCAGTACTTC
>many|TRBV20-1|TRBJ1-6|TRBD1
CSARGYQGARSPLHF
TGCAGTGCTAGAGGCTATCAGGGGGCGCGTTCACCCCTCCACTTT
>-|TRBV24-1|TRBJ2-3|-
CATGQATFGDTQYF
TGTGCCACCGGACAAGCGACCTTCGGAGATACGCAGTATTTT
>few|TRBV5-6|TRBJ2-5|TRBD2
CASSLRRAGVAETQYF
TGTGCCAGCAGCTTGAGAAGGGCGGGAGTTGCCGAGACCCAGTACTTC
>-|TRBV7-9|TRBJ2-7|-
CASSQKGQSYEQYF
TGTGCCAGCAGCCAAAAAGGACAGAGCTACGAGCAGTACTTC
>-|TRBV20-1|TRBJ1-5|-
CSAGGRSNQPQHF
TGCAGTGCTGGGGGTCGCAGCAATCAGCCCCAGCATTTT
>few|TRBV7-8|TRBJ2-5|TRBD2
CASSLAMRGGLETQYF
TGTGCCAGCAGCTTAGCAATGAGGGGAGGGTTGGAGACCCAGTACTTC
>many|TRBV12-3/TRBV12-4|TRBJ2-7|-
CASSGYGEQYF
TGTGCCAGCAGTGGGTACGGCGAGCAGTACTTC
>many|TRBV7-2|TRBJ1-1|TRBD1
CASSRNRGKSTEAFF
TGTGCCAGCAGCCGAAACAGGGGGAAGAGTACTGAAGCTTTCTTT
>few|TRBV28|TRBJ2-1|TRBD1
CASSPGTGSLNEQFF
TGTGCCAGCAGTCCCGGGACAGGGTCCCTAAATGAGCAGTTCTTC
>-|TRBV6-2/TRBV6-3|TRBJ2-7|-
CASSYSYWLNEQYF
TGTGCCAGCAGTTACTCGTACTGGCTAAACGAGCAGTACTTC
>-|TRBV7-9|TRBJ1-4|TRBD1
CASSLLDRTNEKLFF
TGTGCCAGCAGCTTACTGGACAGGACGAATGAAAAACTGTTTTTT
>-|TRBV24-1|TRBJ2-5|TRBD1
CATSDGGQGEETQYF
TGTGCCACCAGTGATGGGGGACAGGGTGAGGAGACCCAGTACTTC
>-|TRBV28|TRBJ2-7|TRBD2
CASSPPLAGGPYEQYF
TGTGCCAGCAGCCCACCACTAGCGGGAGGGCCGTACGAGCAGTACTTC
>-|TRBV12-3/TRBV12-4|TRBJ2-1|TRBD2
CASRETTGQREKGYNEQFF
TGTGCCAGCAGGGAAACTACAGGACAGCGGGAGAAAGGCTACAATGAGCAGTTCTTC
>few|TRBV11-2|TRBJ2-5|-
CASSFTRGTETQYF
TGTGCCAGCAGCTTTACGAGGGGGACAGAGACCCAGTACTTC
>once|TRBV9|TRBJ1-2|TRBD1
CASSATGGNNYGYTF
TGTGCCAGCAGCGCGACAGGGGGCAATAACTATGGCTACACCTTC
>many|TRBV7-9|TRBJ2-7|TRBD1
CASSPGRTGLGEQYF
TGTGCCAGCAGCCCTGGGCGGACAGGGTTGGGGGAGCAGTACTTC
>many|TRBV7-9|TRBJ2-3|TRBD2
CASSSPLGLAGGVEDTQYF
TGTGCCAGCAGCTCCCCTCTGGGACTAGCGGGAGGAGTGGAAGATACGCAGTATTTT
>-|TRBV5-1|TRBJ1-1|-
CASSLGAGVNTEAFF
TGCGCCAGCAGCTTGGGCGCGGGCGTGAACACTGAAGCTTTCTTT
>few|TRBV9|TRBJ1-1|-
CASSGSAGGDTEAFF
TGTGCCAGCAGCGGTTCAGCGGGGGGTGACACTGAAGCTTTCTTT
>-|TRBV20-1|TRBJ1-1|TRBD1
CSAFGRQGETTEAFF
TGCAGTGCTTTCGGGAGGCAGGGGGAGACCACTGAAGCTTTCTTT
>-|TRBV10-3|TRBJ2-3|TRBD2
CAISELTSGSITDTQYF
TGTGCCATCAGTGAACTAACTAGCGGGAGCATCACAGATACGCAGTATTTT
>-|TRBV28|TRBJ2-1|-
CASSFYNEQFF
TGTGCCAGCAGTTTTTACAATGAGCAGTTCTTC
>-|TRBV9|TRBJ1-6|-
CASSVGGSPLHF
TGTGCCAGCAGCGTAGGGGGATCACCCCTCCACTTT
>many|TRBV10-3|TRBJ1-1|-
CAIRERGGSNTEAFF
TGTGCCATCAGGGAGCGGGGGGGTTCTAACACTGAAGCTTTCTTT
>few|TRBV18|TRBJ1-6|-
CASSPRRRAESPLHF
TGTGCCAGCTCACCCCGAAGAAGGGCCGAATCACCCCTCCACTTT